This TCR beta chain is from a study of CXCR3-negative and CXCR3-positive naive CD8 T cells. TRB cDNA was prepared as libraries by UMI-labeled 5' RACE. After re-calling the 5' RACE reads, TCRdb lists one entry per CDR3 protein, DNA absent. The table lists around 130,000 distinct CDR3 sequences, with roughly 0.6% in the top ten. Notes on the study in general: The TRB CDR3s that CXCR3-positive naive cells carried were more hydrophobic than those of CXCR3-negative naive cells.

On this clonotype: As yet, its antigen is unknown.

The CDR3 length is 16 residues. Germline V lookup: CDR1 LNHNV, CDR2 YYDKDF (reference sequence). The source of this sequence is a human donor in good health. Some clones in this sample may be carry-over from other donors' samples. The chain has TRBV15 and TRBJ2-2; with no DNA, the TCRdb D assignment of TRBD1 cannot be verified. Sequenced: naive CXCR3+ CD8+ T cells from blood. Sample subset: CD45RO-CCR7+CD27+CD95- naive CD8+ T cells expressing CXCR3 (TNR3+). The CDR3 sequence is CATSGLGQGVTGELFF.